This T cell receptor (beta chain) stems from a study of blood T cell repertoires in COVID-19. Trimming shortened V by 3 bases and J by 5 bases, and 13 bases separated the two germline ends. Germline V gene data show CDR1 as KGHSH and CDR2 as LQKENI. The CDR3 has 14 amino acids. Sequencing used immunoSEQ multiplex PCR; TCRdb keeps in-frame clones, though not all of them. The sample records approximately 130,000 clones, roughly four fifths being singletons. The sample comprised peripheral blood. The TCR was taken from a human donor in a cohort sampled during active COVID-19. This chain uses TRBV18 with TRBJ1-2; D may be TRBD1 (5 bases). CDR3: CASSPAPGLYGYTF. The CDR3 coding sequence is TGTGCCAGCTCACCGGCTCCGGGACTATATGGCTACACCTTC.